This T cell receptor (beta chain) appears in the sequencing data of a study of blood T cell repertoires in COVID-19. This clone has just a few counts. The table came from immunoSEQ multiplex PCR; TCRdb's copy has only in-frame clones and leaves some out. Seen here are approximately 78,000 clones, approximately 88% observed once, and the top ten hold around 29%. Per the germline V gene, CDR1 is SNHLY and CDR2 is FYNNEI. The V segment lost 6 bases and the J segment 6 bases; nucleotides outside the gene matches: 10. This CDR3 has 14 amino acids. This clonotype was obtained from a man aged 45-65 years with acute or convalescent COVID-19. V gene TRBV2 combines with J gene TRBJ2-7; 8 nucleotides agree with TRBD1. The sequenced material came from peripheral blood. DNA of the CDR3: TGTGCCAGCAGCCCCAGGACAGGGTCTGGCGAGCAGTACTTC. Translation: CASSPRTGSGEQYF.